The present entry profiles one T cell receptor beta chain with its context. This sample is drawn from a study of blood T cell repertoires in COVID-19. TCRdb keeps only in-frame clones here, not all; method: immunoSEQ multiplex PCR. Of about 140,000 clones detected, roughly four fifths appear once; the ten largest clones hold 1.5% to 2%. This CDR3 has 14 residues. Germline CDR1 reads GTSNPN; CDR2 reads SVGIG (reference sequence). V lost 0 bases and J lost 7; bases outside the gene matches: 2. This chain joins TRBV30 and TRBJ1-6; 8 positions agree with TRBD1. The sequenced material came from PBMCs or T cells enriched from blood (not recorded which). The sequence came from a woman aged 18-29 years who had been exposed to COVID-19. DNA of the CDR3: TGTGCCTGGAGTGTAAGGGACAGGAATTCACCCCTCCACTTT. Protein product: CAWSVRDRNSPLHF.